The rows below give T cell receptor beta chains drawn from one sample of a study of blood T cell repertoires in COVID-19. The repertoire was sequenced with immunoSEQ multiplex PCR; TCRdb's copy has only in-frame clones and lacks some. The table records over 300,000 clones, nearly 90% of them present only once. Sequenced input: peripheral blood. The receptors here all came from a man aged 18-30 years with active or convalescent COVID-19. Each CDR3 is given with its conserved first and last residue. The D gene is left open where the match is weak. Clone size is given for some rows only: seen once, a few or many times, or a class if the clone is expanded.

NA	NA	TRBV6-5	TRBJ2-2	CASRGGPAGELFF	TGTGCCAGCAGAGGAGGGCCAGCCGGGGAGCTGTTTTTT
TRBD2	once	TRBV27	TRBJ2-7	CASSYPGLAGYEQYF	TGTGCCAGCAGTTACCCGGGGCTAGCGGGATACGAGCAGTACTTC
NA	NA	TRBV28	TRBJ1-5	CASSPRGQPQHF	TGTGCCAGCAGTCCTCGGGGGCAGCCCCAGCATTTT
TRBD1	once	TRBV6-5	TRBJ1-5	CASRTGQGKQPQHF	TGTGCCAGCAGAACTGGACAGGGGAAACAGCCCCAGCATTTT
TRBD1	NA	TRBV2	TRBJ2-2	CAMKPDRATGELFF	TGTGCCATGAAGCCGGACAGGGCGACCGGGGAGCTGTTTTTT
TRBD1	NA	TRBV30	TRBJ1-1	CAWRDRWNTEAFF	TGTGCCTGGAGGGACAGGTGGAACACTGAAGCTTTCTTT
NA	NA	TRBV5-1	TRBJ1-4	CASRGSSTGLQEKLFF	TGCGCCAGCAGGGGATCAAGCACAGGGTTGCAGGAAAAACTGTTTTTT
TRBD1	once	TRBV18	TRBJ2-7	CASSRQGESSYEQYF	TGTGCCAGCTCACGACAGGGGGAGAGCTCCTACGAGCAGTACTTC
NA	NA	TRBV28	TRBJ1-5	CASSSTPGPNQPQHF	TGTGCCAGCAGTTCAACTCCGGGTCCTAATCAGCCCCAGCATTTT
TRBD1	few	TRBV7-8	TRBJ1-1	CASAPGQGRAFF	TGTGCCAGCGCACCGGGACAGGGGAGAGCTTTCTTT
TRBD1	NA	TRBV7-9	TRBJ1-5	CASSPGQNQPQHF	TGTGCCAGCAGCCCGGGACAGAATCAGCCCCAGCATTTT
NA	NA	TRBV12-3/TRBV12-4	TRBJ1-6	CASSYKSAPLHF	TGTGCCAGCAGTTATAAATCCGCACCCCTCCACTTT
TRBD1	NA	TRBV5-6	TRBJ1-1	CASSPTGQGWVNTEAFF	TGTGCCAGCAGCCCAACCGGACAGGGTTGGGTGAACACTGAAGCTTTCTTT
NA	NA	TRBV4-2	TRBJ1-3	CASSQDLASPSGNTIYF	TGTGCCAGCAGCCAAGATCTAGCTTCCCCCTCTGGAAACACCATATATTTT
NA	NA	TRBV6-1	TRBJ2-2	CASSEVQNTGELFF	TGTGCCAGCAGTGAAGTACAGAACACCGGGGAGCTGTTTTTT
NA	NA	TRBV7-2	TRBJ2-1	CASSRDGGASYNEQFF	TGTGCCAGCAGCAGAGATGGGGGGGCCTCCTACAATGAGCAGTTCTTC
TRBD1	NA	TRBV7-2	TRBJ2-5	CASSFGDRSRFSPQYF	TGTGCCAGCAGCTTTGGGGACAGGTCTAGATTTTCGCCCCAGTACTTC
NA	NA	TRBV5-1	TRBJ2-3	CASSRSWDTQYF	TGCGCCAGCAGCCGGTCTTGGGATACGCAGTATTTT
TRBD2	NA	TRBV25-1	TRBJ2-3	CASSEPGTSGSVPGTQYF	TGTGCCAGCAGTGAACCTGGGACTAGCGGGAGCGTCCCCGGTACGCAGTATTTT
TRBD1	NA	TRBV19	TRBJ1-2	CASSQDRDYGYTF	TGTGCCAGTAGCCAGGACAGGGACTATGGCTACACCTTC
NA	NA	TRBV6-5	TRBJ1-5	CASSFEGGSNQPQHF	TGTGCCAGCAGTTTTGAAGGAGGGAGCAATCAGCCCCAGCATTTT
NA	NA	TRBV2	TRBJ1-1	CASSEAPKNTEAFF	TGTGCCAGCAGTGAAGCGCCTAAGAACACTGAAGCTTTCTTT
NA	NA	TRBV6-2/TRBV6-3	TRBJ2-5	CASTPRNSQETQYF	TGTGCCAGCACCCCACGGAACAGCCAAGAGACCCAGTACTTC
TRBD2	NA	TRBV18	TRBJ2-3	CASSPTALAGLSTDTQYF	TGTGCCAGCTCACCGACTGCTCTAGCGGGGCTAAGCACAGATACGCAGTATTTT
NA	NA	TRBV6-5	TRBJ2-5	CASSPGRLQETQYF	TGTGCCAGCAGTCCCGGCAGACTCCAAGAGACCCAGTACTTC
TRBD1	NA	TRBV6-5	TRBJ2-7	CASSRGQTYEQYF	TGTGCCAGCAGCAGGGGACAGACCTACGAGCAGTACTTC
TRBD2	NA	TRBV4-3	TRBJ2-2	CASSLGPGLAGTGELFF	TGCGCCAGCAGTCTTGGCCCGGGACTAGCGGGCACCGGGGAGCTGTTTTTT
NA	NA	TRBV6-2/TRBV6-3	TRBJ2-7	CASSYSGREGPHEQYF	TGTGCCAGCAGTTACTCCGGGCGGGAAGGTCCCCACGAGCAGTACTTC
NA	NA	TRBV3-1/TRBV3-2	TRBJ2-6	CASSLARSSGANVLTF	TGTGCCAGCAGCCTAGCCCGAAGCTCTGGGGCCAACGTCCTGACTTTC
NA	NA	TRBV4-1	TRBJ2-1	CASSQGQYNEQFF	TGCGCCAGCAGCCAAGGACAGTACAATGAGCAGTTCTTC
TRBD1	NA	TRBV6-2/TRBV6-3	TRBJ2-7	CASSYSTEGAYSYEQYF	TGTGCCAGCAGTTACTCGACTGAGGGGGCCTACTCCTACGAGCAGTACTTC
NA	NA	TRBV5-6	TRBJ1-2	CASSLRSPGYTF	TGTGCCAGCAGCTTGAGAAGCCCGGGCTACACCTTC
TRBD2	once	TRBV7-3	TRBJ2-1	CASSTGTSGYNEQFF	TGTGCCAGCAGCACCGGGACTAGCGGATACAATGAGCAGTTCTTC
NA	NA	TRBV3-1/TRBV3-2	TRBJ2-7	CASSPRRVSYEEQYF	TGTGCCAGCAGCCCCCGGAGGGTCTCCTACGAGGAGCAGTACTTC